This T cell receptor beta chain was identified in a study of response to subunit inactivated influenza vaccine. Whole-study findings and limits: The authors suggested that every seasonal influenza vaccination recruits few new T cells.

Trimming at V came to 3 bases and at J to 1 base, leaving 4 bases not matched to a gene. The CDR3 totals 15 residues. Germline CDR1 is DFQATT and CDR2 is SNEGSKA (reference sequence). This clonotype came up many times. The antigen remains unidentified. TCRdb re-analysed the RT-PCR reads in MiXCR, keeping a single row per CDR3 protein. Of about 500,000 distinct CDR3 sequences listed, 16% are singletons. The material was CD4+ T cells sorted from PBMCs, obtained 23 to 25 months after vaccination. This receptor was obtained from a man between 50 and 69 years old who received an inactivated influenza vaccine. This rearrangement joins TRBV20-1 to TRBJ2-2, with 8 bases lining up with TRBD2. The CDR3 loop is CSARPSGGNTGELFF. CDR3 sequence (DNA): TGCAGTGCTAGGCCCAGCGGGGGGAACACCGGGGAGCTGTTTTTT.